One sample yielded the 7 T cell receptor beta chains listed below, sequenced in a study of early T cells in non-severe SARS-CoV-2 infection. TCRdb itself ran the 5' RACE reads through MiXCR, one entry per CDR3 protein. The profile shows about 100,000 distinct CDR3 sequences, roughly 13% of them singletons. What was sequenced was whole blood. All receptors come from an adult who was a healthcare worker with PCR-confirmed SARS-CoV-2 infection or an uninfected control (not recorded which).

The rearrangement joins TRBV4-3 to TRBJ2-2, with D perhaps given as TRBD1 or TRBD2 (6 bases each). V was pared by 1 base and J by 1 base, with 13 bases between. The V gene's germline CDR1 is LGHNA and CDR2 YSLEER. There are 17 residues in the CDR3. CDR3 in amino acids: CASSQGGGNVNTGELFF. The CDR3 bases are TGCGCCAGCAGCCAAGGAGGGGGGAACGTGAACACCGGGGAGCTGTTTTTT.

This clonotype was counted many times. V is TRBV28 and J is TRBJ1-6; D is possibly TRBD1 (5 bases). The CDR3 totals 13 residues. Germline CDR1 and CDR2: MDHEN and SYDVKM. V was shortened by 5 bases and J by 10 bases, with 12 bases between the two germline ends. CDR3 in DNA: TGTGCCAGCAGTCTATCGGGACGCTCACCCCTCCACTTT. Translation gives CASSLSGRSPLHF. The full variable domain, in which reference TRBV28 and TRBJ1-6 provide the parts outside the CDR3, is DVKVTQSSRYLVKRTGEKVFLECVQDMDHENMFWYRQDPGLGLRLIYFSYDVKMKEKGDIPEGYSVSREKKERFSLILESASTNQTSMYLCASSLSGRSPLHFGNGTRLTVT.

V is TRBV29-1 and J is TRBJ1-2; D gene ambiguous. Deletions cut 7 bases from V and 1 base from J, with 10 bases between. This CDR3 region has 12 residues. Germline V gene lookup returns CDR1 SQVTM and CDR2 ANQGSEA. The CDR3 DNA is TGCAGCGCTATACAGCTTAACTATGGCTACACCTTC. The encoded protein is CSAIQLNYGYTF.

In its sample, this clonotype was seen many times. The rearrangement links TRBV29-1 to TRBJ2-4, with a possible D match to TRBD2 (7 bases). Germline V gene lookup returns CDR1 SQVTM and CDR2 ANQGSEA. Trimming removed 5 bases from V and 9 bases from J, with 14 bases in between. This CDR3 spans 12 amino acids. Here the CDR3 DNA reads TGCAGCGTTCAAGGGGGAGGGAGCATTCAGTACTTC. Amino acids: CSVQGGGSIQYF.

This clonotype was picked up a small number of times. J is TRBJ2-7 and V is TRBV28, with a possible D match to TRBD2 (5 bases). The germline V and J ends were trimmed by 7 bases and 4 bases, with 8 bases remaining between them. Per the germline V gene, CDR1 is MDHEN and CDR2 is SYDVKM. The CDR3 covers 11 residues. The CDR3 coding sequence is TGTGCCAGCACGACGGGGTACGAGCAGTACTTC. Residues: CASTTGYEQYF.

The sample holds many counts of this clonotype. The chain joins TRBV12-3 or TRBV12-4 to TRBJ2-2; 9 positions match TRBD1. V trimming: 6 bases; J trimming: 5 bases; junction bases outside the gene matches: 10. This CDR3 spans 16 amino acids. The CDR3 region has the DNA TGTGCCAGCAGGCCGACAGGGGGACCGGTGACCGGGGAGCTGTTTTTT. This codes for CASRPTGGPVTGELFF.

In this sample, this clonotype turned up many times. CDR3 sequence reads: CASSPGAQNEQYF. CDR3 nucleotides: TGTGCCAGCAGCCCGGGGGCCCAAAACGAGCAGTACTTC. V usage is TRBV7-8 and J usage is TRBJ2-7; the D gene could be TRBD1 or TRBD2 (6 bases each). Deletions cut 5 bases from V and 5 bases from J, with 13 bases between. The CDR3 has 13 amino acids. Germline assignment: CDR1 SGHVS and CDR2 FQNEAQ.